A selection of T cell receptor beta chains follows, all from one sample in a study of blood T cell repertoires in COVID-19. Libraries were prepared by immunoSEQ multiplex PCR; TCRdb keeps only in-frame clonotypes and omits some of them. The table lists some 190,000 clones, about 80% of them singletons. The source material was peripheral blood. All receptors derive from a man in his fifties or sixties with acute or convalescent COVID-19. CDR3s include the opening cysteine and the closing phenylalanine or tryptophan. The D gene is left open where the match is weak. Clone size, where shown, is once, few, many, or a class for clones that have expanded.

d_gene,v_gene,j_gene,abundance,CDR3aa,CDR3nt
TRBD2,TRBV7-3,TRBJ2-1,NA,CASSQNSGGYNEQFF,TGTGCCAGCAGTCAAAATAGCGGGGGGTACAATGAGCAGTTCTTC
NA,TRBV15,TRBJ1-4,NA,CATSRDLHARRGANEKLFF,TGTGCCACCAGCAGAGATCTACATGCAAGGCGAGGAGCTAATGAAAAACTGTTTTTT
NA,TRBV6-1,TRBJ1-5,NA,CASSELEHQPQHF,TGTGCCAGCAGTGAACTTGAGCATCAGCCCCAGCATTTT
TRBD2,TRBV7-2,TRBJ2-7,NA,CASSRGLAGGDEQYF,TGTGCCAGCAGCCGTGGACTAGCGGGGGGTGACGAGCAGTACTTC
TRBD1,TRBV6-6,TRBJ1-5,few,CASSPSDRGSNQPQHF,TGTGCCAGCAGTCCGAGTGACAGGGGGAGCAATCAGCCCCAGCATTTT
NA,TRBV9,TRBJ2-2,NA,CASSPQGSNTGELFF,TGTGCCAGCAGCCCTCAGGGGTCCAACACCGGGGAGCTGTTTTTT
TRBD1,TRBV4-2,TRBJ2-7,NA,CASSQDPTGGYEQYF,TGTGCCAGCAGCCAAGATCCCACAGGGGGCTACGAGCAGTACTTC
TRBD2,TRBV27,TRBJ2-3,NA,CASSTRGGTDTQYF,TGTGCCAGCAGTACACGGGGGGGCACAGATACGCAGTATTTT
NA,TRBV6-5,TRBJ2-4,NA,CATRARGGTGIQYF,TGTGCCACCCGGGCGAGGGGGGGCACAGGCATTCAGTACTTC
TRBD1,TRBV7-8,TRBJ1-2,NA,CASSPHGQGLYGYTF,TGTGCCAGCAGCCCTCATGGACAGGGATTATATGGCTACACCTTC
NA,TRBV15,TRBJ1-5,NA,CATSRDKGNQPQHF,TGTGCCACCAGCAGAGACAAGGGGAATCAGCCCCAGCATTTT
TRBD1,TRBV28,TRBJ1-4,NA,CASSAGTGGINEKLFF,TGTGCCAGCAGCGCCGGGACAGGGGGCATTAATGAAAAACTGTTTTTT
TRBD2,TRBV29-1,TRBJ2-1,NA,CSVGTSGRAPGWEQFF,TGCAGCGTTGGGACTAGCGGGAGGGCCCCCGGGTGGGAGCAGTTCTTC
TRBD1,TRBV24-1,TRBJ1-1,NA,CATSVTGGTEAFF,TGTGCCACCAGTGTGACAGGGGGTACTGAAGCTTTCTTT
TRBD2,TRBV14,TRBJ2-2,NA,CASSQEKREVRGELFF,TGTGCCAGCAGCCAAGAAAAGCGGGAGGTCCGAGGGGAGCTGTTTTTT
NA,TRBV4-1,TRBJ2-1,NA,CASSQEQGKGEQFF,TGCGCCAGCAGCCAAGAACAGGGCAAGGGTGAGCAGTTCTTC
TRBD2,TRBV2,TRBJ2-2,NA,CASSHLAGGPGGELFF,TGTGCCAGCAGTCACCTAGCGGGAGGGCCGGGCGGGGAGCTGTTTTTT
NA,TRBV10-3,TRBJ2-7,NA,CAISIQGFYEQYF,TGTGCCATCAGTATACAGGGTTTCTACGAGCAGTACTTC
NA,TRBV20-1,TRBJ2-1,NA,CSASGPRVEQFF,TGCAGTGCTAGTGGGCCCCGTGTTGAGCAGTTCTTC
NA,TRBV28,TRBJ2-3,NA,CASSLGGGMTDTQYF,TGTGCCAGCAGTTTAGGTGGCGGGATGACAGATACGCAGTATTTT
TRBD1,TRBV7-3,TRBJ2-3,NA,CASSQNRGDTQYF,TGTGCCAGCAGCCAGAACAGGGGAGATACGCAGTATTTT
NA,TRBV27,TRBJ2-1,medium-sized,CASRFLNEQFF,TGTGCCAGCAGATTCCTCAATGAGCAGTTCTTC
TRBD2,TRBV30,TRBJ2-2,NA,CAWIPLGRADGGELFF,TGTGCCTGGATTCCTCTGGGGAGGGCCGACGGGGGGGAGCTGTTTTTT
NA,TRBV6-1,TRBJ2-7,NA,CASSELRGRQYF,TGTGCCAGCAGTGAGCTTCGCGGTCGGCAGTACTTC
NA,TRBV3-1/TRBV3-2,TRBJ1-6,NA,CASSRGGGSPLHF,TGTGCCAGCAGCCGGGGGGGCGGTTCACCCCTCCACTTT
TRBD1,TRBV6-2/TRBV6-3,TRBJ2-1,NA,CASSLMGQLNEQFF,TGTGCCAGCAGTTTGATGGGACAGCTCAATGAGCAGTTCTTC
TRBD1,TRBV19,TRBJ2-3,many,CASSDRGDTQYF,TGTGCCAGTAGCGACAGGGGAGATACGCAGTATTTT
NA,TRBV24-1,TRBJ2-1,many,CATSTVYNEQFF,TGTGCCACCAGTACAGTTTACAATGAGCAGTTCTTC
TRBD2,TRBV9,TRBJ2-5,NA,CASSPGGNVGETQYF,TGTGCCAGCAGTCCCGGGGGGAACGTGGGTGAGACCCAGTACTTC
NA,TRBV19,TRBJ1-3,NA,CASSTGSGNTIYF,TGTGCCAGTAGCACAGGGTCTGGAAACACCATATATTTT
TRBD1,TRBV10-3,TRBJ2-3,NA,CAISELGQADTQYF,TGTGCCATCAGCGAGCTGGGACAGGCAGATACGCAGTATTTT
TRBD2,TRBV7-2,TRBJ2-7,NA,CASSRIAGTSSYEQYF,TGTGCCAGCAGCCGCATAGCGGGAACTAGCTCCTACGAGCAGTACTTC
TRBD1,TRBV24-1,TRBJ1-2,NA,CATSEGGTGFGANYGYTF,TGTGCCACCAGTGAAGGAGGGACAGGGTTTGGGGCTAACTATGGCTACACCTTC
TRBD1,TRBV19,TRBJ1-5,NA,CASIRTGGAQPQHF,TGTGCCAGCATTAGAACAGGGGGCGCCCAGCCCCAGCATTTT
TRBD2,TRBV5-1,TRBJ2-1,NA,CASSLAGGLVNEQFF,TGCGCCAGCAGCTTGGCGGGGGGGCTGGTGAATGAGCAGTTCTTC
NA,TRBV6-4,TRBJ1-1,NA,CASRNTNMNTEAFF,TGTGCCAGCAGGAACACGAACATGAACACTGAAGCTTTCTTT
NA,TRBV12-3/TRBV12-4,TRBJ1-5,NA,CASSFRVNQPQHF,TGTGCCAGCAGTTTCAGGGTCAATCAGCCCCAGCATTTT
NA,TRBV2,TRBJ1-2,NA,CASRTRGYGYTF,TGTGCCAGCAGAACAAGGGGGTATGGCTACACCTTC
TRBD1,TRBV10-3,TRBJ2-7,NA,CAISEGDRSYEQYF,TGTGCCATCAGTGAAGGGGACAGGTCCTACGAGCAGTACTTC
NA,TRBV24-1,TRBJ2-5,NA,CATSDGGRETQYF,TGTGCCACCAGTGATGGAGGGAGAGAGACCCAGTACTTC
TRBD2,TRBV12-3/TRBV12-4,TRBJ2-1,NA,CASSPGTSFEQFF,TGTGCCAGCAGTCCAGGGACTAGCTTTGAGCAGTTCTTC
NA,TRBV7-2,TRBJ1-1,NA,CASSPRWGRTEAFF,TGTGCCAGCAGCCCCCGTTGGGGGCGGACTGAAGCTTTCTTT
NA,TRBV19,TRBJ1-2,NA,CASSDFYGYTF,TGTGCCAGTAGCGACTTCTATGGCTACACCTTC
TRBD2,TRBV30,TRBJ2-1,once,CAWSVFSGRNEQFF,TGTGCCTGGAGTGTATTTAGCGGGAGGAATGAGCAGTTCTTC
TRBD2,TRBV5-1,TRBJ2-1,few,CASSLEASGGIHEQFF,TGCGCCAGCAGCTTGGAGGCTAGCGGGGGAATCCATGAGCAGTTCTTC